This entry features one TCR beta chain sequence. The sample comes from a study of cytomegalovirus exposure and HLA in healthy donors. PCR involved 60 Vbeta and 13 Jbeta primers. In the original processing: In a later analysis, 60 million to 90 million unique TCR beta chains included roughly 11 million shared by two or more donors. Measured with immunoSEQ multiplex PCR; TCRdb has only the in-frame clones, and not every one. V and J calls and clone size are as listed in that table; D and trimming were resolved from the DNA. The sample data list approximately 120,000 clones. This CDR3 has 13 amino acids. The V segment lost 1 base and the J segment 9 bases; nucleotides outside the gene matches: 5. CDR1 is MGHRA, CDR2 YSYEKL, per germline. Samples came from healthy bone marrow donors.

The sequencing input was PBMCs. The chain couples TRBV4-1 to TRBJ2-7, with 8 bases aligning to TRBD2. This receptor was taken from a man aged 35 to 55 in good health and CMV-seronegative. The CDR3 nucleotides read TGCGCCAGCAGCCAAGGACTAGCGATAAGGCAGTACTTC. Protein sequence: CASSQGLAIRQYF.